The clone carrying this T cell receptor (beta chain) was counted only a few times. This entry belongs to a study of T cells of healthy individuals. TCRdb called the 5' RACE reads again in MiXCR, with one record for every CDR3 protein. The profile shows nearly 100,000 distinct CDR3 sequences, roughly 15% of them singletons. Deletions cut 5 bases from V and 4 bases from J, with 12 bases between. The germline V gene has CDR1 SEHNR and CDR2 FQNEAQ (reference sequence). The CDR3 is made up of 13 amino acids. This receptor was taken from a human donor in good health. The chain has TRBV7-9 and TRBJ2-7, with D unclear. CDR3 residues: CASSPFRVYEQYF. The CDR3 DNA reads TGTGCCAGCAGCCCGTTCCGGGTGTACGAGCAGTACTTC.